Below are 18 T cell receptor beta chains sequenced from a single sample in a study of T cells in Graves' hyperthyroidism and ophthalmopathy. TCR beta CDR3 sequences were amplified from RNA transcripts. HTBI primers were the set used in a first-round RT-PCR of the TCR CDR3. TCRdb processed the multiplex PCR reads anew with MiXCR; each CDR3 protein has one entry. The profile shows about 590,000 distinct CDR3 sequences, approximately 15% of them singletons. The sample taken for sequencing was blood. These receptors were taken from a young woman with Graves' ophthalmopathy.

This clonotype was counted ten times or more. This chain connects TRBV7-2 to TRBJ2-7; no definite D call. V was cut by 4 bases and J by 4 bases, with 5 bases left in between. In germline, CDR1 is SGHTA, CDR2 FQGNSA. CDR3 length: 11 amino acids. The CDR3, as DNA: TGTGCCAGCAGCTCCCAATACGAGCAGTACTTC. Translating gives CASSSQYEQYF. Full variable domain (remainder filled in from reference TRBV7-2 and TRBJ2-7): GAGVSQSPSNKVTEKGKDVELRCDPISGHTALYWYRQSLGQGLEFLIYFQGNSAPDKSGLPSDRFSAERTGGSVSTLTIQRTQQEDSAVYLCASSSQYEQYFGPGTRLTVT.

Turning to this clonotype: A much larger clone lies one base from this, so it may be a read error. The chain has TRBV6-1 and TRBJ2-7; the match to TRBD2 covers 8 bases. Germline CDR1 MNHNS, CDR2 SASEGT. This CDR3 is built from 20 residues. DNA for the CDR3: TGTGCCAGCAGTGAAGCGCGATCACCAGCGGGAGTACCCCTCTCATACGAGCAGCACTTC. This translates into CASSEARSPAGVPLSYEQHF.

Ten or more counts support this clonotype. This chain joins TRBV29-1 and TRBJ1-3, with unresolved D. CDR3 length: 13 residues. Trimming left V 4 bases short and J 8 bases short, with 15 bases between. Germline V gene sequence: CDR1 SQVTM, CDR2 ANQGSEA. CDR3 sequence: CSVAVTVDHTIYF. CDR3 coding DNA: TGCAGCGTTGCAGTAACAGTGGACCACACCATATATTTT.

J is TRBJ2-2 and V is TRBV2; D unclear. The V gene's germline CDR1 is SNHLY and CDR2 FYNNEI. Trimming stripped 7 bases from V and 0 bases from J, with 9 bases between. CDR3 length: 14 amino acids. CDR3 nucleotides: TGTGCCAGCAAGTTTACCCCGAACACCGGGGAGCTGTTTTTT. This codes for CASKFTPNTGELFF. Full variable domain (missing parts from reference TRBV2 and TRBJ2-2): EPEVTQTPSHQVTQMGQEVILRCVPISNHLYFYWYRQILGQKVEFLVSFYNNEISEKSEIFDDQFSVERPDGSNFTLKIRSTKLEDSAMYFCASKFTPNTGELFFGEGSRLTVL.

The chain employs TRBV28 and TRBJ2-1; 8 bases map to TRBD1. Losses at the gene ends were 6 bases for V and 9 bases for J; bases not matched to a gene: 16. Looked up from germline, CDR1 is MDHEN and CDR2 is SYDVKM. The CDR3 contains 16 residues. The CDR3 nucleotides are TGTGCCAGCAGCGGCGAGTTCGGGACAGGTCTTTTTGAGCAGTTCTTC. Protein product: CASSGEFGTGLFEQFF.

This clonotype was picked up a small number of times. The chain employs TRBV5-4 and TRBJ1-6; D is unclear. Germline-derived CDR1 and CDR2 are SGHNT and YYREEE (reference sequence). The CDR3 runs 17 residues. Between the trimmed V and J ends, which lost 2 bases and 5 bases, there was a span of 17 bases. Here the CDR3 DNA reads TGTGCCAGCAGCTTTCCCGCCACCGCGGAGGATAATTCACCCCTCCACTTT. Translating gives CASSFPATAEDNSPLHF.

The DNA for the CDR3 is TGTGCCAGTAGTGGCCTAGCGGGCGGGGAGACCCAGTACTTC. Its translation is CASSGLAGGETQYF. The rearrangement uses TRBV19 and TRBJ2-5; TRBD2 matches at 8 bases. This CDR3 comprises 14 residues. V trimming: 5 bases; J trimming: 5 bases; junction bases outside the gene matches: 7. Germline V gives CDR1 LNHDA, CDR2 SQIVND (reference sequence).

This clonotype was counted many times. The chain uses TRBV15 and TRBJ2-7; a possible D gene is TRBD1 (5 bases). V dropped 0 bases and J dropped 3 bases, with 12 bases sitting between them. Germline loops: CDR1 LNHNV, CDR2 YYDKDF (reference sequence). This CDR3 contains 15 residues. CDR3 nucleotide sequence: TGTGCCACCAGCAGAGATGGTGGGGCAGTCTACGAGCAGTACTTC. Protein sequence: CATSRDGGAVYEQYF.

The chain has TRBV30 and TRBJ2-7; 9 bases fit TRBD2. The J segment lost 0 bases and the V segment lost 4 bases, leaving 7 bases of the junction unmatched. Germline-derived CDR1 and CDR2 are GTSNPN and SVGIG (reference sequence). The CDR3 totals 15 residues. The CDR3 protein is CAWNLAGQSSYEQYF. The CDR3 DNA reads TGTGCCTGGAACCTAGCGGGACAGAGCTCCTACGAGCAGTACTTC.

The gene calls are TRBV9 and TRBJ2-3; D gene uncertain. V lost 0 bases and J lost 4, with 12 bases in between. CDR3 length: 15 amino acids. CDR1 is SGDLS and CDR2 is YYNGEE in the germline V gene. The CDR3 nucleotides read TGTGCCAGCAGCGTAGGAGGAAGTTCCGCAGATACGCAGTATTTT. Its translation is CASSVGGSSADTQYF.

This clonotype has just a few counts. The rearrangement joins TRBV27 to TRBJ2-2, with D unclear. CDR3 length: 13 amino acids. Trimming took off 6 bases at V and 1 base at J, with 6 bases between the two ends. The germline CDR1 and CDR2 sequences are MNHEY and SMNVEV (reference sequence). The CDR3 bases are TGTGCCAGCAGGCTTCAGAACACCGGGGAGCTGTTTTTT. Translated, it gives CASRLQNTGELFF.

This clonotype appeared many times. The rearrangement uses TRBV3-1 and TRBJ1-6; perhaps TRBD1 as D (5 bases). This CDR3 is 15 amino acids long. The germline V gene encodes CDR1 LGHDT and CDR2 YNNKEL (reference sequence). V lost 6 bases, J lost 8 bases, and 17 bases lay in between. This CDR3 is CASRKGSGWDSPLHF. In DNA form, the CDR3 reads TGTGCCAGCAGGAAAGGTTCAGGGTGGGATTCACCCCTCCACTTT.

In this sample, this clonotype turned up many times. The chain links TRBV12-3 or TRBV12-4 to TRBJ1-2, with 9 bases fitting TRBD1. The CDR3 sequence is 12 residues long. V was clipped by 3 bases and J by 8 bases; unmatched bases: 1. The CDR3 sequence is CASSFTGGGYTF. CDR3 nucleotides: TGTGCCAGCAGTTTTACAGGGGGCGGCTACACCTTC.

This clonotype was detected only a few times. The chain carries TRBV11-3 and TRBJ2-7; possibly TRBD2 for D (6 bases). Germline lookup yields CDR1 SGHNT and CDR2 YENEEA. Trimming left V 1 base short and J 3 bases short, with 13 bases between. The CDR3 has 15 residues. The CDR3 reads CASSLGEAWGYEQYF. The CDR3 DNA reads as TGTGCCAGCAGCTTAGGGGAGGCCTGGGGCTACGAGCAGTACTTC.

There are many counts of this clonotype. The V gene is TRBV20-1, the J gene TRBJ2-7; 10 positions agree with TRBD2. Germline CDR1 and CDR2: DFQATT and SNEGSKA (reference sequence). The CDR3 has 15 amino acids. V was pared by 3 bases and J by 2 bases, with 7 bases of the junction left unmatched. The CDR3 DNA reads TGCAGTGCTAGGGCCTTAGCGGGAGGAACCTACGAGCAGTACTTC. This gives the protein CSARALAGGTYEQYF.

This clonotype turned up a few times. A much larger clone differs from this one at a single base, so this may be a read error. V and J are TRBV24-1 and TRBJ1-1; D remains unclear. V was pared by 10 bases and J by 4 bases, with 15 bases between. The V gene's germline CDR1 is KGHDR and CDR2 SFDVKD. CDR3 size: 13 residues. CDR3 sequence: CATQGPFSTEAFF. CDR3 in DNA: TGTGCCACTCAAGGACCATTTAGCACTGAAGCTTTCTTT.

Ten or more counts support this clonotype. The chain employs TRBV7-3 and TRBJ2-7; weak D call: TRBD2 (5 bases). V lost 5 bases and J 4 bases, leaving 12 bases between the germline ends. The germline V gene has CDR1 SGHTA and CDR2 FQGTGA. CDR3 length: 13 residues. The CDR3 DNA is TGTGCCAGCAGCATTTCCGGGGAGTACGAGCAGTACTTC. It is translated as CASSISGEYEQYF.

Only a few counts were recorded for this clonotype. V and J are TRBV28 and TRBJ1-2; maybe TRBD1 (5 bases). The CDR3 covers 12 residues. Germline assignment: CDR1 MDHEN and CDR2 SYDVKM. V was trimmed by 10 bases and J by 2 bases, leaving 11 bases between them. The DNA for the CDR3 is TGTGCCATTGCGGCAGGGAACTATGGCTACACCTTC. Its protein is CAIAAGNYGYTF.